The rows below give T cell receptor beta chains drawn from one sample of a study of blood T cell repertoires in COVID-19. Clones were sequenced by immunoSEQ multiplex PCR, and TCRdb holds only the in-frame ones, with some missing. The sample includes some 230,000 clones, 84% seen only once; the top ten take approximately 2.5%. Sequenced: peripheral blood. The origin of the receptors is an older woman with acute or convalescent COVID-19. CDR3s include the opening cysteine and the closing phenylalanine or tryptophan. A D gene is named only where the DNA matches it firmly. Only some rows state a clone size, as once, few, many or a class for expanded clones.

abundance	v_gene	j_gene	d_gene	CDR3aa	CDR3nt
once	TRBV6-5	TRBJ1-1	TRBD1	CASVAGTENTEAFF	TGTGCCAGCGTCGCCGGGACAGAGAACACTGAAGCTTTCTTT
.	TRBV18	TRBJ1-3	.	CASSPTRQYSGNTIYF	TGTGCCAGCTCACCGACGAGACAGTACTCTGGAAACACCATATATTTT
.	TRBV7-2	TRBJ1-2	.	CASSHMAGYNDGYTF	TGTGCCAGCAGCCATATGGCGGGGTATAACGATGGCTACACCTTC
.	TRBV5-1	TRBJ1-3	.	CASSSEGASGNTIYF	TGCGCCAGCAGCTCTGAGGGAGCCTCTGGAAACACCATATATTTT
.	TRBV27	TRBJ2-6	.	CATRVMDGANVLTF	TGTGCCACCCGGGTAATGGATGGGGCCAACGTCCTGACTTTC
.	TRBV7-3	TRBJ2-3	TRBD2	CASSLDSGGPTDTQYF	TGTGCCAGCAGCCTAGATAGCGGGGGGCCCACAGATACGCAGTATTTT
.	TRBV15	TRBJ1-1	.	CATSRVGRNTEAFF	TGTGCCACCAGCAGAGTAGGGAGGAACACTGAAGCTTTCTTT
many	TRBV7-2	TRBJ2-2	.	CASRISDGLTGELFF	TGTGCCAGCAGGATATCGGACGGACTCACCGGGGAGCTGTTTTTT
.	TRBV5-1	TRBJ1-2	.	CASTWDGWGDGYTF	TGCGCCAGCACTTGGGACGGCTGGGGGGATGGCTACACCTTC
.	TRBV2	TRBJ1-1	TRBD1	CASRFDRGNTEAFF	TGTGCCAGCAGATTCGACAGGGGGAACACTGAAGCTTTCTTT
.	TRBV9	TRBJ1-6	.	CASSVELTGRSPLHF	TGTGCCAGCAGCGTAGAATTGACAGGAAGATCACCCCTCCACTTT
few	TRBV19	TRBJ2-5	.	CASSSRGETQYF	TGTGCCAGTAGTAGCAGGGGTGAGACCCAGTACTTC
once	TRBV9	TRBJ2-1	.	CASSVTGSNANEQFF	TGTGCCAGCAGCGTTACCGGGTCCAATGCCAATGAGCAGTTCTTC
.	TRBV3-1/TRBV3-2	TRBJ1-1	.	CASSLGRGTTEAFF	TGTGCCAGCAGCCTCGGTCGGGGAACCACTGAAGCTTTCTTT
once	TRBV5-4	TRBJ2-4	.	CASSSGTLRSAKNIQYF	TGTGCCAGCAGCTCCGGGACACTGAGATCGGCCAAAAACATTCAGTACTTC
.	TRBV5-4	TRBJ2-5	.	CASSLGGSLETQYF	TGTGCCAGCAGCTTGGGAGGCTCCCTGGAGACCCAGTACTTC
once	TRBV11-2	TRBJ2-5	.	CASSLALSLGTQETQYF	TGTGCCAGCAGCTTAGCCTTAAGCCTCGGGACACAAGAGACCCAGTACTTC
.	TRBV7-3	TRBJ2-7	.	CAGSLGAGAYEQYF	TGTGCCGGCAGCTTAGGTGCAGGGGCTTACGAGCAGTACTTC
.	TRBV29-1	TRBJ2-1	TRBD2	CSVERRGGYNEQFF	TGCAGCGTTGAGAGGCGGGGGGGATACAATGAGCAGTTCTTC
few	TRBV9	TRBJ1-3	.	CASSVDLQGSGNTIYF	TGTGCCAGCAGCGTAGACCTTCAGGGTAGTGGAAACACCATATATTTT
.	TRBV5-1	TRBJ1-6	.	CASSFGGEGLNSPLHF	TGCGCCAGCAGCTTCGGTGGGGAGGGCCTTAATTCACCCCTCCACTTT
.	TRBV11-2	TRBJ2-7	.	CASSLSRSDYEQYF	TGTGCCAGCAGCTTATCTCGCAGTGATTACGAGCAGTACTTC
.	TRBV4-1	TRBJ1-1	.	CASSTRTVNTEAFF	TGCGCCAGCAGCACCCGGACAGTGAACACTGAAGCTTTCTTT
once	TRBV5-1	TRBJ1-6	TRBD1	CASSLAAGTGRGAPLHF	TGCGCCAGCAGCTTGGCCGCCGGGACAGGGCGAGGGGCACCCCTCCACTTT
few	TRBV5-1	TRBJ1-4	.	CASRITANEKLFF	TGCGCCAGCAGAATCACGGCTAATGAAAAACTGTTTTTT
once	TRBV29-1	TRBJ1-2	.	CSVVSRGSSGYTF	TGCAGCGTTGTGTCCAGGGGTTCTAGTGGCTACACCTTC
.	TRBV7-9	TRBJ2-7	TRBD1	CASSSGTGEQYF	TGTGCCAGCAGCTCAGGGACAGGCGAGCAGTACTTC
.	TRBV5-1	TRBJ2-2	TRBD2	CASSFLGTSGPGELFF	TGCGCCAGCAGCTTCCTAGGGACTAGCGGGCCCGGGGAGCTGTTTTTT
.	TRBV5-1	TRBJ1-1	.	CASSFKEAGRTEAFF	TGCGCCAGCAGCTTTAAGGAGGCGGGGAGGACTGAAGCTTTCTTT